A selection of T cell receptor beta chains follows, all from one sample in a study of shared clonotypes between healthy human individuals. Here immunoSEQ multiplex PCR was the method, and the copy in TCRdb shows in-frame clones only, minus some. The sample has roughly 650,000 clones, around 96% seen once; the top ten hold approximately 0.12%. The sequenced sample consisted of naive CD8+ T cells sorted from blood. The source of these receptors is a woman aged 25-40 years in good health. The CDR3 runs from the conserved cysteine through the conserved F or W. The D gene is left open where the match is weak. Rows may omit the clone size; those that give it use once, few, many or a size class.

d_gene	j_gene	v_gene	abundance	CDR3aa	CDR3nt
.	TRBJ2-1	TRBV5-4	once	CASSRGDSYNEQFF	TGTGCCAGCAGCCGCGGTGACTCCTACAATGAGCAGTTCTTC
.	TRBJ1-4	TRBV21-1	.	CASSKKGAVNEKLFF	TGTGCCAGCAGCAAAAAGGGGGCAGTTAATGAAAAACTGTTTTTT
TRBD2	TRBJ2-1	TRBV7-9	.	CASSHLAGGPNEQFF	TGTGCCAGCAGCCACCTAGCGGGAGGGCCCAATGAGCAGTTCTTC
.	TRBJ1-2	TRBV6-1	.	CASSEDSYYGYTF	TGTGCCAGCAGTGAGGACAGTTACTATGGCTACACCTTC
.	TRBJ2-7	TRBV4-1	.	CASSQGSSTSDEQYF	TGCGCCAGCAGCCAAGGGAGTAGTACGTCCGACGAGCAGTACTTC
TRBD2	TRBJ2-1	TRBV5-4	.	CASSWGGHEQFF	TGTGCCAGCAGCTGGGGGGGTCATGAGCAGTTCTTC
TRBD2	TRBJ2-1	TRBV7-9	.	CASSQNGRAVNEQFF	TGTGCCAGCAGTCAAAACGGGAGGGCCGTGAATGAGCAGTTCTTC
.	TRBJ2-1	TRBV25-1	.	CASSELFNEQFF	TGTGCCAGCAGTGAATTATTCAATGAGCAGTTCTTC
TRBD2	TRBJ2-7	TRBV11-2	.	CASSLDGAGGPFYEQYF	TGTGCCAGCAGCTTAGATGGGGCGGGAGGGCCTTTTTACGAGCAGTACTTC
.	TRBJ1-1	TRBV14	.	CASSQDRVGLWNTEAFF	TGTGCCAGCAGCCAAGATCGAGTAGGTTTGTGGAACACTGAAGCTTTCTTT
.	TRBJ2-7	TRBV10-2	.	CASSETVFRASSYEQYF	TGCGCCAGCAGTGAGACGGTGTTTAGGGCTAGCTCCTACGAGCAGTACTTC
.	TRBJ2-7	TRBV30	.	CAWSHRGARDDEQYF	TGTGCCTGGAGCCACCGGGGTGCTAGGGACGACGAGCAGTACTTC
TRBD1	TRBJ1-2	TRBV7-9	.	CASSLAGTDYGYTF	TGTGCCAGCAGCTTAGCTGGGACAGACTATGGCTACACCTTC
TRBD2	TRBJ2-3	TRBV7-9	.	CASSLDTSGVTDTQYF	TGTGCCAGCAGCTTAGATACTAGCGGGGTCACAGATACGCAGTATTTT
TRBD2	TRBJ2-5	TRBV9	.	CASSVGLAGMETQYF	TGTGCCAGCAGCGTAGGACTAGCGGGAATGGAGACCCAGTACTTC
TRBD2	TRBJ2-2	TRBV9	.	CASSSPGGQNTGELFF	TGTGCCAGCAGCAGCCCGGGAGGGCAAAACACCGGGGAGCTGTTTTTT
.	TRBJ2-1	TRBV19	.	CASSDGHQRSYNEQFF	TGTGCCAGTAGTGATGGACACCAACGGTCCTACAATGAGCAGTTCTTC
.	TRBJ2-1	TRBV11-1	.	CASSFQGYEQFF	TGTGCCAGCAGCTTTCAGGGCTATGAGCAGTTCTTC
.	TRBJ1-1	TRBV27	.	CASSVHERTEAFF	TGTGCCAGCAGTGTCCACGAAAGGACTGAAGCTTTCTTT
.	TRBJ2-7	TRBV28	.	CASSSYGARVQYF	TGTGCCAGCAGCTCGTATGGAGCGCGCGTGCAGTACTTC
.	TRBJ2-7	TRBV23-1	.	CASSPFGPSAYEQYF	TGCGCCAGCAGTCCCTTTGGCCCTAGCGCCTACGAGCAGTACTTC
TRBD1	TRBJ2-1	TRBV25-1	.	CASRETGGQGLNEQFF	TGTGCCAGCAGAGAGACGGGAGGACAGGGGTTAAATGAGCAGTTCTTC
TRBD2	TRBJ2-5	TRBV7-2	once	CASSLGLAGPLETQYF	TGTGCCAGCAGCTTAGGTCTAGCGGGCCCCTTAGAGACCCAGTACTTC
TRBD1	TRBJ2-7	TRBV2	.	CASRPGQSYEQYF	TGTGCCAGCAGACCGGGACAGTCCTACGAGCAGTACTTC
TRBD1	TRBJ2-4	TRBV2	.	CASSDGQGLNIQYF	TGTGCCAGCAGTGACGGACAGGGGTTAAACATTCAGTACTTC
TRBD2	TRBJ2-7	TRBV7-9	.	CASGTSESYEQYF	TGTGCCAGCGGGACTAGCGAGTCCTACGAGCAGTACTTC
TRBD2	TRBJ2-1	TRBV4-2	.	CASSQVTSGSENEQFF	TGTGCCAGCAGCCAAGTAACTAGCGGGAGTGAGAATGAGCAGTTCTTC
.	TRBJ1-1	TRBV5-5	.	CASSLEHQIPTDEAFF	TGTGCCAGCAGCTTGGAGCATCAAATACCAACGGATGAAGCTTTCTTT
.	TRBJ2-7	TRBV19	once	CASSIPGKSYEQYF	TGTGCCAGTAGTATCCCCGGGAAATCCTACGAGCAGTACTTC
TRBD2	TRBJ2-7	TRBV13	once	CASSSGLAGIGGSYEQYF	TGTGCCAGCAGCTCAGGACTAGCGGGTATTGGGGGGTCCTACGAGCAGTACTTC
TRBD1	TRBJ2-7	TRBV27	.	CASSFGTGLEQYF	TGTGCCAGCAGTTTCGGGACAGGGCTAGAGCAGTACTTC
.	TRBJ2-7	TRBV6-5	.	CASSYSLPGEAYEQYF	TGTGCCAGCAGTTACTCTCTTCCAGGGGAGGCCTACGAGCAGTACTTC
TRBD2	TRBJ2-3	TRBV5-4	.	CASSFGLAGAADTQYF	TGTGCCAGCAGCTTCGGACTAGCGGGAGCTGCAGATACGCAGTATTTT
TRBD1	TRBJ2-3	TRBV9	.	CASSGQGRSTDTQYF	TGTGCCAGCAGCGGACAGGGTCGCAGCACAGATACGCAGTATTTT
.	TRBJ2-1	TRBV27	.	CASSPGISSYNEQFF	TGTGCCAGCAGTCCCGGGATAAGCTCCTACAATGAGCAGTTCTTC
.	TRBJ2-7	TRBV11-2	.	CASSLGGLYEQYF	TGTGCCAGCAGCTTAGGGGGGTTATACGAGCAGTACTTC
TRBD1	TRBJ1-5	TRBV25-1	.	CASSEGQRYSNQPQHF	TGTGCCAGCAGTGAGGGACAGAGGTATAGCAATCAGCCCCAGCATTTT
TRBD2	TRBJ2-2	TRBV4-1	.	CASSHPAGDSGELFF	TGCGCCAGCAGCCATCCAGCGGGAGATTCCGGGGAGCTGTTTTTT
.	TRBJ2-7	TRBV7-9	.	CASSQPRGEQYF	TGTGCCAGCAGCCAACCCCGGGGCGAGCAGTACTTC
TRBD2	TRBJ2-1	TRBV28	.	CASSPLSGTYNEQFF	TGTGCCAGCAGTCCCTTAAGCGGGACCTACAATGAGCAGTTCTTC
TRBD2	TRBJ2-1	TRBV13	.	CASSPTGTSGIPYNEQFF	TGTGCCAGCAGCCCCACCGGGACTAGCGGGATTCCCTACAATGAGCAGTTCTTC
.	TRBJ2-7	TRBV7-6	.	CASTPGLQPYEQYF	TGTGCCAGCACCCCAGGGCTCCAACCCTACGAGCAGTACTTC
.	TRBJ2-3	TRBV11-3	.	CASSSGHFDTQYF	TGTGCCAGCAGCTCCGGGCATTTCGATACGCAGTATTTT
.	TRBJ1-2	TRBV20-1	.	CSARWTRGYTF	TGCAGTGCTAGATGGACTCGGGGCTACACCTTC
.	TRBJ1-1	TRBV28	.	CASSWTVRSTEAFF	TGTGCCAGCAGTTGGACAGTACGAAGCACTGAAGCTTTCTTT
.	TRBJ2-1	TRBV29-1	.	CSVEEGPGTYNEQFF	TGCAGCGTTGAAGAAGGTCCAGGGACCTACAATGAGCAGTTCTTC
.	TRBJ2-6	TRBV5-6	.	CASSLGTVFFSGANVLTF	TGTGCCAGCAGCTTGGGGACAGTTTTTTTCTCTGGGGCCAACGTCCTGACTTTC
TRBD2	TRBJ2-7	TRBV7-2	.	CASSLSSSGRSLEQYF	TGTGCCAGCAGCTTATCCTCCAGCGGGAGGTCCCTGGAGCAGTACTTC
.	TRBJ2-5	TRBV5-4	.	CASSLESQETQYF	TGTGCCAGCAGCTTAGAGTCACAAGAGACCCAGTACTTC
.	TRBJ1-4	TRBV19	.	CASSAGEQGWEKLFF	TGTGCCAGTAGTGCCGGAGAGCAGGGCTGGGAAAAACTGTTTTTT
.	TRBJ2-2	TRBV6-4	.	CASSDYTGELFF	TGTGCCAGCAGTGATTACACCGGGGAGCTGTTTTTT
TRBD1	TRBJ2-2	TRBV9	.	CASSGAGTGAWNTGELFF	TGTGCCAGCAGCGGAGCCGGGACAGGGGCCTGGAACACCGGGGAGCTGTTTTTT